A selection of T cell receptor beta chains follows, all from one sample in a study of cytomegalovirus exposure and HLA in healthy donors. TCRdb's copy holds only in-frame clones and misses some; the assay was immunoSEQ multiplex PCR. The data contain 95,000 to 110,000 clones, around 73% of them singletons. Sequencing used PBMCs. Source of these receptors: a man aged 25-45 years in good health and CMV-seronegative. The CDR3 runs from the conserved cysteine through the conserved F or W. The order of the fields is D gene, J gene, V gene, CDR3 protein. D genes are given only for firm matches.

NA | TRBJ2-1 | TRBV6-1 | CASSAGESYNEQFF
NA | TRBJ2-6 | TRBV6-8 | CASRVEADSGANVLTF
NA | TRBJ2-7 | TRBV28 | CASIGAGTASYEQYF
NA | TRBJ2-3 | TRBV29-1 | CSVDQAGITDTQYF
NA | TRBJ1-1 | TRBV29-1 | CSVSLGRVTEAFF
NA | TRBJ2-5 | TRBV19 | CASTPSSGRETQYF
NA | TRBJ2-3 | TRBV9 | CASSAYSTDTQYF
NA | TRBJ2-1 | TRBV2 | CASTGGAGGYNEQFF
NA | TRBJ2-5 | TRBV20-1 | CSATSETQYF
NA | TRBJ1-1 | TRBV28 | CASTAGTLEAFF
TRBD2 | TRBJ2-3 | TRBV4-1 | CASSQDVPGLAGDTDTQYF
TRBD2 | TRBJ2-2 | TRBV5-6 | CASSLVGRDTGELFF
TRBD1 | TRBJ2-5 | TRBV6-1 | CASSGGTGVSETQYF
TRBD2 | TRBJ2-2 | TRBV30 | CARKTSGRATGELFF
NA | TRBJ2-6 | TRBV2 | CASIEVAGANVLTF
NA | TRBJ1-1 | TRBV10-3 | CAIREVRMNTEAFF
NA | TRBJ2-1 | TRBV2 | CASTYNEQFF
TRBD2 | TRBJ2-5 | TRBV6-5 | CASSSGLAQETQYF
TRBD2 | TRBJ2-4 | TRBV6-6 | CASSYSGGTAKNIQYF
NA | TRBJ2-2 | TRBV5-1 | CASSLGSAGNTGELFF
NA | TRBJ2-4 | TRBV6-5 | CASSYSPLLAKNIQYF
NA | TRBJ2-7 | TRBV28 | CASTGKVRSSYEQYF
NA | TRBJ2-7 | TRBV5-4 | CASSLFPTESYEQYF
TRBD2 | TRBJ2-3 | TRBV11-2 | CASSRGLAGADTQYF
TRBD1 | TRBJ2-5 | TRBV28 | CAISSGQGKETQYF
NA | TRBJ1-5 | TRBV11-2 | CASSLDPRVGNQPQHF
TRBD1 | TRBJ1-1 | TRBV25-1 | CASSHRTGAEAFF
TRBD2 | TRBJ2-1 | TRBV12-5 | CASGLVAGGTYNEQFF
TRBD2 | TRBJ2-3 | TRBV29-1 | CSVEEYPGLAGGFSSTDTQYF
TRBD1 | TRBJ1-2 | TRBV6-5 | CASSRDSPTYGYTF
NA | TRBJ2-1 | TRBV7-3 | CASSLDSLSDEQFF
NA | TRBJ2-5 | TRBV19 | CASSMPLAGGETQYF
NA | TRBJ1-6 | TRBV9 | CASSHAQAGAPLHF
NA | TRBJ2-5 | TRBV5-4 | CASSLAPVGGPASETQYF
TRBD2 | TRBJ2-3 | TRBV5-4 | CASSQTSGGVITDTQYF
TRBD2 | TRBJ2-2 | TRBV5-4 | CASSLNSGRATGELFF
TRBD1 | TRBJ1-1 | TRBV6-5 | CASSTTGVTEAFF
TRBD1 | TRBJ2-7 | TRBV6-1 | CASSVGTGGYEQYF
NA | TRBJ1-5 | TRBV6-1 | CATTDRLGGPQHF
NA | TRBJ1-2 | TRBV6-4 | CASSEGAGANYGYTF
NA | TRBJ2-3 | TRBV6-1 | CASSDLGQQYF
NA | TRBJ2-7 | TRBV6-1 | CASSVSGYEQYF
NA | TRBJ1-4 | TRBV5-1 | CASSLEGSNEKLFF
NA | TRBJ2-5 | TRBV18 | CASSPLRDSRETQYF
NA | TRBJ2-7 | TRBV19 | CASSMQGRDYEQYF
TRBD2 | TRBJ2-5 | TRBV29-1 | CSSLGGELAQETQYF
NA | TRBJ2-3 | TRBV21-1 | CASSHRGGGSLKTSTDTQYF
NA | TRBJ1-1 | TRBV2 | CARHINPGNLGAEAFF